Each of the 8 T cell receptor beta chains below was sequenced from the same sample in a study of OX40 agonist ivuxolimab in advanced cancers. Produced via immunoSEQ multiplex PCR; TCRdb's table is partial and in-frame only. The data show roughly 76,000 clones, 85% to 90% seen once. The sample consisted of CD4+ or CD8+ T cells sorted from blood, taken in a trial of the OX40 agonist ivuxolimab. The receptors were sampled from an adult with an advanced solid tumor such as melanoma, head and neck, liver or kidney cancer.

This clone was seen a handful of times. V is TRBV6-5 and J is TRBJ1-6, with D possibly being TRBD1 (6 bases). Germline CDR1 reads MNHEY; CDR2 reads SVGAGI. The CDR3 contains 14 residues. The V end was cut by 6 bases, the J end by 7 bases, with 13 bases between. The CDR3 DNA sequence: TGTGCCAGCAGATCAGGGGTGGGAAATTCACCCCTCCACTTT. Residues: CASRSGVGNSPLHF.

This clone was seen just once. The junction shows a germline mismatch at one end, possibly a read error. J is TRBJ2-3 and V is TRBV12-5; D is tentatively TRBD1 or TRBD2 (5 bases each). Germline V gene sequence: CDR1 LGHNT, CDR2 FRNRAP. CDR3 length: 14 residues. The CDR3 DNA is TGTGCTAGTGATTTGATTGGGGGATCAGGTACGCAGTATTTT. Protein sequence: CASDLIGGSGTQYF.

In its sample, this clone was seen once. The V gene is TRBV5-4, the J gene TRBJ1-3; D is undetermined. V gave up 0 bases and J gave up 0 bases, with 10 bases separating them. Germline values: CDR1 SGHNT, CDR2 YYREEE (reference sequence). This CDR3 contains 16 residues. The CDR3 reads CASSLEGGFSGNTIYF. The CDR3 nucleotides are TGTGCCAGCAGCTTGGAGGGAGGGTTCTCTGGAAACACCATATATTTT.

This clone has a handful of counts. The chain employs TRBV5-1 and TRBJ2-3; 8 bases fit TRBD1. J was trimmed by 3 bases and V by 0 bases; bases with no gene match: 6. The CDR3 is 16 residues long. Germline V gives CDR1 SGHRS, CDR2 YFSETQ. CDR3 sequence reads: CASSLGQGIDTDTQYF. The CDR3 bases are TGCGCCAGCAGCTTGGGACAGGGGATCGATACAGATACGCAGTATTTT.

This clone was observed once. The J gene is TRBJ2-7, the V gene TRBV25-1; D call uncertain. The CDR3 extends over 13 amino acids. Trimming removed 5 bases at V and 7 bases at J, with 15 bases between. In germline, CDR1 is MGHDK, CDR2 SYGVNS. In DNA form, the CDR3 reads TGTGCCAGCAGTCGTGAGACCCTGGGAGAGCAGTACTTC. This codes for CASSRETLGEQYF.

This chain links TRBV10-3 with TRBJ1-1; 10 bases are shared with TRBD1. The junction had 4 bases not matched to a gene; V was cut back by 8 bases and J by 7 bases. Germline V lookup: CDR1 ENHRY, CDR2 SYGVKD. The CDR3 length is 12 residues. The CDR3 DNA reads TGTGCCATCGCGGACAGGGGGAGTGAAGCTTTCTTT. Translating gives CAIADRGSEAFF.

Worth noting for this clone: The sample holds other DNA sequences that translate to the same CDR3. CDR3 protein: CASSFQGNTEAFF. CDR3 nucleotides: TGCGCCAGCAGCTTTCAGGGTAACACTGAAGCTTTCTTT. This chain links TRBV5-1 with TRBJ1-1, with D possibly TRBD1 on 5 matching bases. This CDR3 comprises 13 residues. Trimming cost V 2 bases and J 2 bases, with 7 bases left between them. Germline CDR1 reads SGHRS; CDR2 reads YFSETQ. Together with reference TRBV5-1 and TRBJ1-1, the CDR3 gives the full variable domain: KAGVTQTPRYLIKTRGQQVTLSCSPISGHRSVSWYQQTPGQGLQFLFEYFSETQRNKGNFPGRFSGRQFSNSRSEMNVSTLELGDSALYLCASSFQGNTEAFFGQGTRLTVV.

This chain connects TRBV2 to TRBJ1-2; no reliable D call. The germline V and J ends were trimmed by 10 bases and 5 bases, with 14 bases remaining between them. The CDR3 runs 12 residues. Germline assignment: CDR1 SNHLY and CDR2 FYNNEI. The chain's CDR3 is CANPPGPYGYTF. The CDR3 DNA reads as TGTGCCAACCCACCGGGCCCTTATGGCTACACCTTC. The full variable domain, in which reference TRBV2 and TRBJ1-2 provide the parts outside the CDR3, is EPEVTQTPSHQVTQMGQEVILRCVPISNHLYFYWYRQILGQKVEFLVSFYNNEISEKSEIFDDQFSVERPDGSNFTLKIRSTKLEDSAMYFCANPPGPYGYTFGSGTRLTVV.